This TCR beta chain was recovered during a study of CD8 T cells in Susac syndrome. The authors reverse transcribed 0.5 to 1 ug RNA with random hexamers. TCRdb re-called the immunoSEQ multiplex PCR reads through MiXCR, storing one row per CDR3 protein. Among 180,000 or so distinct CDR3 sequences listed, almost 96% were seen once. CDR3 length: 16 residues. The trim removed 5 bases at V and 6 bases at J, leaving 11 bases unmatched. The germline V gene has CDR1 LNHNV and CDR2 YYDKDF (reference sequence). The sample was CD4+ T cells from PBMCs. This sequence was found in a human donor with multiple sclerosis. The gene calls are TRBV15 and TRBJ2-2; TRBD1 agrees at 8 bases. The CDR3 reads CATSPQRGTGAGELFF. For the CDR3, the DNA is TGTGCCACCAGCCCTCAAAGGGGGACAGGCGCCGGGGAGCTGTTTTTT.